This TCR beta chain came from a study of T-cell memory formation after mild COVID-19. CDR1 is MNHEY, CDR2 SVGEGT, per germline. V lost 4 bases and J lost 4; bases outside the gene matches: 9. The CDR3 extends over 16 amino acids. General study points: CD4/CD8 balance held among clones contracting day 15 to 85, and later expanders leaned CD4+.

A single record per CDR3 protein comes from TCRdb applying MiXCR to the 5' RACE reads. The sample contains 120,000 to 150,000 distinct CDR3 sequences, around 21% of which appear only once. This clonotype appeared a few times. Its antigen remains unknown. The chain joins TRBV6-2 or TRBV6-3 to TRBJ2-5, with 10 bases lining up with TRBD2. Sequenced input: PBMCs or a T cell subset sorted from them (not recorded which). The receptor comes from an adult woman who had mild COVID-19 (a few samples of this study predate the infection). Cell type and time point are not known. The CDR3, as DNA: TGTGCCAGCAGTTCCCGCCGACTAGCGGGCCCAGAGACCCAGTACTTC. Encoded protein: CASSSRRLAGPETQYF.